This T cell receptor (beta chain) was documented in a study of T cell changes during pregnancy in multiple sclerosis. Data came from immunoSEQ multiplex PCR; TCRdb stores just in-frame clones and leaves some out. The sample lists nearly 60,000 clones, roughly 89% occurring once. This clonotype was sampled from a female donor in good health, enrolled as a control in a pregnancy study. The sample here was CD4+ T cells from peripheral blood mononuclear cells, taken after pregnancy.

CDR3 sequence (DNA): TGTGCCAGTAGTATAGATGGGCAGGGTAGCAACACTGAAGCTTTCTTT. Translating it yields CASSIDGQGSNTEAFF. The J gene is TRBJ1-1, the V gene TRBV19; the D gene is possibly TRBD1 (5 bases). CDR1 LNHDA and CDR2 SQIVND come from the germline V gene (reference sequence). CDR3 length: 16 amino acids. V was shortened by 0 bases and J by 2 bases, with 13 bases between the two germline ends.